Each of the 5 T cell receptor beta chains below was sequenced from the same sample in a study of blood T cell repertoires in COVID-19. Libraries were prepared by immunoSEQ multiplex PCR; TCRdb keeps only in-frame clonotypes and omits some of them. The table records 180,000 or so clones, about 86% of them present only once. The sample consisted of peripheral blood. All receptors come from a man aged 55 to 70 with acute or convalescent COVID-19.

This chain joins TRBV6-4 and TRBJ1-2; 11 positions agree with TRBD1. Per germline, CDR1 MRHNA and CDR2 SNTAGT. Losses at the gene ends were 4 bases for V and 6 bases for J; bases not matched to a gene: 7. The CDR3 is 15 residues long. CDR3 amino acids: CASSAGQGALHGYTF. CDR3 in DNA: TGTGCCAGCAGTGCCGGACAGGGGGCCCTACATGGCTACACCTTC.

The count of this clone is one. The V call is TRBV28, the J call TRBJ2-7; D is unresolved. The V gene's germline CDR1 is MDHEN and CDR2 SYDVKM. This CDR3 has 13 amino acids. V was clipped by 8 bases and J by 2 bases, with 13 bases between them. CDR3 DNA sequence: TGTGCCAGCGGGCCCTCGGAAACCTACGAGCAGTACTTC. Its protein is CASGPSETYEQYF.

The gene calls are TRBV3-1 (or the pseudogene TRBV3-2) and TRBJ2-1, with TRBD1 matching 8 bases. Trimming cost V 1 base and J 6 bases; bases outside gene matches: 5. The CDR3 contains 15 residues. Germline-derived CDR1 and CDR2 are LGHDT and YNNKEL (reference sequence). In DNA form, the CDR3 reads TGTGCCAGCAGCCAAGGTAGACAGGGGTTCAATGAGCAGTTCTTC. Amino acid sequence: CASSQGRQGFNEQFF.

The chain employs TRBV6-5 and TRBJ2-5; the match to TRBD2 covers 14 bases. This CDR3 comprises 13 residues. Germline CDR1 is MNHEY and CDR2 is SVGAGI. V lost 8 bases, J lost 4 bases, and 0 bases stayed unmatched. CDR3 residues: CASGLAGGETQYF. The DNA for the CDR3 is TGTGCCAGCGGACTAGCGGGAGGAGAGACCCAGTACTTC.

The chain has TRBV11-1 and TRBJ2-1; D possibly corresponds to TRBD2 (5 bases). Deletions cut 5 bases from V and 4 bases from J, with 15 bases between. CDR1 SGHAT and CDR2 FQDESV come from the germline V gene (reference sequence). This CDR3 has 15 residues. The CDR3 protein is CASSHLAPGYNEQFF. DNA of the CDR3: TGTGCCAGCAGCCATCTAGCTCCGGGGTACAATGAGCAGTTCTTC.